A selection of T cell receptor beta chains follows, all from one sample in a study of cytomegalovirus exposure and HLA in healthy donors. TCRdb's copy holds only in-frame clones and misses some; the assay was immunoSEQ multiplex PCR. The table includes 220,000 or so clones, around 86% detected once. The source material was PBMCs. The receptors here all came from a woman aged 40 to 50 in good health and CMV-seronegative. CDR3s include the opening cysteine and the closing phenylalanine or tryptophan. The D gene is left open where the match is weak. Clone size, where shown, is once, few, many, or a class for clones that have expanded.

CASSVGGYREKLFF | TGCGCCAGCAGCGTTGGGGGGTACAGGGAAAAACTGTTTTTT | TRBV5-1 | 14 | TRBJ1-4 | - | -
CASSQDIGRTGELFF | TGTGCCAGCAGCCAAGATATTGGGCGCACCGGGGAGCTGTTTTTT | TRBV4-2 | 15 | TRBJ2-2 | - | -
CASSFGLAGVHGELFF | TGTGCCAGCAGTTTCGGACTAGCGGGAGTTCACGGGGAGCTGTTTTTT | TRBV27 | 16 | TRBJ2-2 | - | TRBD2
CASSLTGQGEMGEKLFF | TGCGCCAGCAGCTTGACTGGACAGGGGGAAATGGGTGAAAAACTGTTTTTT | TRBV5-1 | 17 | TRBJ1-4 | - | TRBD1
CASSPGRSSNQPQHF | TGTGCCAGCAGCCCGGGGAGGTCGAGCAATCAGCCCCAGCATTTT | TRBV7-7 | 15 | TRBJ1-5 | - | -
CASSPGTGVYEQYF | TGTGCCAGCAGCCCCGGGACAGGGGTTTACGAGCAGTACTTC | TRBV5-6 | 14 | TRBJ2-7 | - | TRBD1
CASSFRSGGLAGGETQYF | TGTGCCAGCAGTTTCCGAAGCGGAGGACTAGCTGGGGGGGAGACCCAGTACTTC | TRBV2 | 18 | TRBJ2-5 | - | TRBD2
CASSGTYLTDTQYF | TGTGCCAGCAGCGGGACTTACCTCACAGATACGCAGTATTTT | TRBV2 | 14 | TRBJ2-3 | - | -
CASSPTGLANYGYTF | TGTGCCAGCAGTCCGACAGGGTTAGCTAACTATGGCTACACCTTC | TRBV6-5 | 15 | TRBJ1-2 | once | TRBD1
CASSLDGQRGPYEQYF | TGCGCCAGCAGCTTGGATGGCCAGCGGGGCCCCTACGAGCAGTACTTC | TRBV5-1 | 16 | TRBJ2-7 | - | TRBD2
CASSSTPGQGFYYEQYF | TGTGCCAGCAGCTCGACTCCGGGACAGGGCTTCTACTACGAGCAGTACTTC | TRBV7-9 | 17 | TRBJ2-7 | once | TRBD1
CASSLGRYYGYTF | TGTGCCAGCAGCTTGGGGAGATACTATGGCTACACCTTC | TRBV7-9 | 13 | TRBJ1-2 | - | -
CASSLRAQGANQPQHF | TGTGCCAGCAGTTTAAGAGCTCAGGGGGCAAATCAGCCCCAGCATTTT | TRBV28 | 16 | TRBJ1-5 | - | TRBD1
CASSPFDRVGVDTQYF | TGTGCCAGCTCACCCTTTGACAGGGTCGGAGTTGATACGCAGTATTTT | TRBV18 | 16 | TRBJ2-3 | once | TRBD1
CASSGGFNEQFF | TGTGCCAGCAGTGGAGGATTCAATGAGCAGTTCTTC | TRBV2 | 12 | TRBJ2-1 | - | -
CASSFGTGDGEQYF | TGCGCCAGCAGCTTCGGGACAGGGGATGGAGAGCAGTACTTC | TRBV5-1 | 14 | TRBJ2-7 | - | TRBD1
CASSLLGAGGLGGANVLTF | TGTGCCAGCAGCTTACTCGGCGCGGGAGGTTTGGGCGGGGCCAACGTCCTGACTTTC | TRBV13 | 19 | TRBJ2-6 | - | TRBD2
CASSEEVGGETQYF | TGTGCCAGCAGCGAGGAGGTTGGCGGGGAGACCCAGTACTTC | TRBV9 | 14 | TRBJ2-5 | - | -
CSGGGLAGEHEQYF | TGCAGCGGTGGGGGACTAGCGGGAGAACACGAGCAGTACTTC | TRBV29-1 | 14 | TRBJ2-7 | - | TRBD2
CASSLRQGNTGELFF | TGCGCCAGCAGCTTGAGGCAGGGTAACACCGGGGAGCTGTTTTTT | TRBV5-1 | 15 | TRBJ2-2 | few | -
CASRQQGAVNTEAFF | TGTGCCAGCAGACAACAGGGGGCCGTGAACACTGAAGCTTTCTTT | TRBV6-5 | 15 | TRBJ1-1 | - | TRBD1
CASSLGGTYNEQFF | TGTGCCAGCAGCTTAGGAGGGACCTACAATGAGCAGTTCTTC | TRBV11-2 | 14 | TRBJ2-1 | - | -
CASSQEGPTLGSYGYTF | TGCGCCAGCAGCCAAGAGGGGCCGACCCTTGGAAGCTATGGCTACACCTTC | TRBV4-1 | 17 | TRBJ1-2 | once | -
CASSPGTPPRYNEQFF | TGCGCCAGCAGCCCCGGGACACCGCCCCGCTACAATGAGCAGTTCTTC | TRBV5-1 | 16 | TRBJ2-1 | once | -
CASSFAAGGELFF | TGTGCCAGCAGCTTCGCCGCGGGCGGGGAGCTGTTTTTT | TRBV7-6 | 13 | TRBJ2-2 | - | -
CAWSVSMNTEAFF | TGTGCCTGGAGTGTGTCTATGAACACTGAAGCTTTCTTT | TRBV30 | 13 | TRBJ1-1 | - | -
CASSVHLLDNEQFF | TGTGCCAGCAGCGTGCACCTCCTAGACAATGAGCAGTTCTTC | TRBV9 | 14 | TRBJ2-1 | - | -
CAWREGPTYEQYF | TGTGCCTGGAGGGAGGGGCCAACCTACGAGCAGTACTTC | TRBV30 | 13 | TRBJ2-7 | - | -
CASSLAETYEQYF | TGCGCCAGCAGCCTTGCGGAGACCTACGAGCAGTACTTC | TRBV4-1 | 13 | TRBJ2-7 | - | -
CASSPARGAGDGYTF | TGCGCCAGCAGCCCGGCTCGGGGAGCGGGGGATGGCTACACCTTC | TRBV5-1 | 15 | TRBJ1-2 | - | -
CATSPGQVVAFF | TGTGCCACCAGCCCGGGACAGGTAGTAGCTTTCTTT | TRBV15 | 12 | TRBJ1-1 | - | TRBD1
CASSVDRGLYGYTF | TGTGCCAGCAGTGTGGACAGGGGGCTTTATGGCTACACCTTC | TRBV2 | 14 | TRBJ1-2 | - | TRBD1
CASSPSGRALGETQYF | TGCGCCAGCAGCCCGTCGGGGAGGGCCCTCGGGGAGACCCAGTACTTC | TRBV4-1 | 16 | TRBJ2-5 | - | TRBD2
CASSSDRDSLLRGKNIQYF | TGTGCCAGCAGTTCAGACCGGGACAGTCTCCTTCGGGGAAAAAACATTCAGTACTTC | TRBV28 | 19 | TRBJ2-4 | - | TRBD1
CASSGTGRETQYF | TGTGCCAGTAGTGGGACAGGGAGGGAGACCCAGTACTTC | TRBV19 | 13 | TRBJ2-5 | - | TRBD1
CASSFGLAGGWYEQYF | TGTGCCAGCAGCTTCGGACTAGCGGGAGGATGGTACGAGCAGTACTTC | TRBV28 | 16 | TRBJ2-7 | - | TRBD2
CAMLGGTNEQYF | TGTGCCATGCTCGGCGGGACCAACGAGCAGTACTTC | TRBV2 | 12 | TRBJ2-7 | - | -
CAWGGGAGELFF | TGTGCCTGGGGGGGAGGGGCCGGGGAGCTGTTTTTT | TRBV30 | 12 | TRBJ2-2 | - | TRBD2
CASSITSGSPGNEQFF | TGCGCCAGCAGCATTACTAGCGGGAGTCCCGGGAATGAGCAGTTCTTC | TRBV5-1 | 16 | TRBJ2-1 | - | TRBD2
CASSYDGTVAGYTF | TGTGCCAGCAGTTACGACGGGACAGTAGCTGGCTACACCTTC | TRBV6-5 | 14 | TRBJ1-2 | - | TRBD1
CASSARVQLMNTEAFF | TGCGCCAGCAGCGCCCGGGTGCAATTAATGAACACTGAAGCTTTCTTT | TRBV5-1 | 16 | TRBJ1-1 | - | -
CASRLAGDTQYF | TGTGCCAGCAGACTAGCCGGAGATACGCAGTATTTT | TRBV9 | 12 | TRBJ2-3 | once | -
CSVEGGRTEAFF | TGCAGCGTTGAAGGGGGGAGGACTGAAGCTTTCTTT | TRBV29-1 | 12 | TRBJ1-1 | - | -
CAWTVGGPYEQYF | TGTGCCTGGACAGTAGGGGGCCCCTACGAGCAGTACTTC | TRBV30 | 13 | TRBJ2-7 | few | TRBD1
CASSVGVGGIFTDTQYF | TGTGCCAGCAGCGTAGGCGTGGGAGGGATTTTCACAGATACGCAGTATTTT | TRBV9 | 17 | TRBJ2-3 | - | TRBD2
CAWNLALQETQYF | TGTGCCTGGAACCTAGCTTTACAAGAGACCCAGTACTTC | TRBV30 | 13 | TRBJ2-5 | - | -
CASSRDRDQPQHF | TGTGCCAGCAGTAGAGACAGAGATCAGCCCCAGCATTTT | TRBV11-1 | 13 | TRBJ1-5 | - | -
CASSRFPGTGWATEAFF | TGTGCCAGCAGCAGATTCCCCGGGACAGGGTGGGCCACTGAAGCTTTCTTT | TRBV7-2 | 17 | TRBJ1-1 | - | TRBD1